Listed below are T cell receptor beta chains from one sample, sequenced in a study of vaccination effects on CD4 cells after COVID-19. Only in-frame clones appear in the TCRdb table, and some are missing; sequencing was by immunoSEQ multiplex PCR. The sample has roughly 36,000 clones, roughly 74% seen once. Their specific antigens are unknown. This sample comprised CD4+ T cells from PBMCs cultured without peptide, obtained before COVID-19 vaccination. Source of these receptors: a human donor who received a COVID-19 vaccine. The CDR3 runs from the conserved cysteine through the conserved F or W. D genes are given only for firm matches. Not every row has a clone size; where given, it reads once, few, many or a size class.

D gene	CDR3 length	J gene	V gene	clone size	CDR3 protein	CDR3 DNA
NA	14	TRBJ1-3	TRBV5-1	NA	CASSLRGVGNTIYF	TGCGCCAGCAGCTTGCGTGGAGTTGGAAACACCATATATTTT
NA	15	TRBJ1-5	TRBV7-2	NA	CASSPGGGSNQPQHF	TGTGCCAGCAGTCCCGGCGGGGGTAGCAATCAGCCCCAGCATTTT
NA	14	TRBJ2-1	TRBV6-5	NA	CASSADGPPHEQFF	TGTGCCAGCAGCGCTGACGGACCGCCCCATGAGCAGTTCTTC
NA	12	TRBJ2-5	TRBV15	NA	CATSRDGETQYF	TGTGCCACCAGCAGAGACGGAGAGACCCAGTACTTC
NA	12	TRBJ1-1	TRBV7-9	NA	CASSGRTGRAFF	TGTGCCAGCAGCGGACGGACCGGGCGAGCTTTCTTT
NA	15	TRBJ2-2	TRBV6-2/TRBV6-3	few	CASSPGQGKPGELFF	TGTGCCAGCAGCCCAGGACAAGGGAAACCCGGGGAGCTGTTTTTT
NA	12	TRBJ2-2	TRBV2	NA	CASSPAPGELFF	TGTGCCAGCAGCCCCGCGCCCGGGGAGCTGTTTTTT
NA	13	TRBJ2-5	TRBV30	NA	CAWSGQPQETQYF	TGTGCCTGGAGTGGACAGCCCCAAGAGACCCAGTACTTC
NA	14	TRBJ2-1	TRBV5-1	few	CASSHGTSDNEQFF	TGCGCCAGCAGCCACGGGACTTCCGACAATGAGCAGTTCTTC
NA	13	TRBJ2-3	TRBV29-1	once	CSVAFGGGDTQYF	TGCAGCGTTGCCTTCGGGGGTGGAGATACGCAGTATTTT
NA	14	TRBJ2-3	TRBV29-1	NA	CSVDFSTGTDTQYF	TGCAGCGTTGATTTCAGCACGGGGACAGATACGCAGTATTTT
NA	14	TRBJ1-2	TRBV7-9	NA	CASSPSGANYGYTF	TGTGCCAGCAGCCCCTCGGGGGCGAACTATGGCTACACCTTC
TRBD2	15	TRBJ2-5	TRBV2	NA	CASSGGLAGAVAQYF	TGTGCCAGCAGTGGGGGACTAGCGGGTGCAGTGGCCCAGTACTTC